A single sample is the source of the 20 T cell receptor beta chains below, sequenced in a study of blood T cell repertoires in COVID-19. The method was immunoSEQ multiplex PCR; TCRdb's version includes in-frame clones alone and lacks a portion of them. The sample shows 150,000 to 250,000 clones, approximately 82% of them seen only once. The source material was peripheral blood. The source of these receptors is a human donor with acute or convalescent COVID-19. The donor label of this sample is uncertain.

The chain employs TRBV3-1 (or the pseudogene TRBV3-2) and TRBJ1-2; D unresolved. The CDR3 covers 15 residues. Germline CDR1 reads LGHDT; CDR2 reads YNNKEL (reference sequence). The V end was cut by 1 base, the J end by 4 bases, with 13 bases between. DNA for the CDR3: TGTGCCAGCAGCCAAGGTCGAGGCGGTTTCTATGGCTACACCTTC. Translation: CASSQGRGGFYGYTF.

V is TRBV7-3 and J is TRBJ2-3; TRBD2 aligns across 16 bases. The CDR3 sequence is 17 residues long. Germline CDR1 SGHTA, CDR2 FQGTGA. V gave up 5 bases and J gave up 4 bases; unmatched junction bases: 6. The CDR3 sequence: CASSPPGLAGGPDTQYF. The DNA for the CDR3 is TGTGCCAGCAGCCCACCGGGACTAGCGGGAGGGCCAGATACGCAGTATTTT.

V is TRBV18 and J is TRBJ2-4; D possibly corresponds to TRBD2 (6 bases). The ends were cut back, 3 bases at V and 6 bases at J, with 12 bases in the middle. CDR3 length: 14 residues. The germline CDR1 and CDR2 sequences are KGHSH and LQKENI. The CDR3 here is CASSPSSGGNIQYF. For the CDR3, the DNA is TGTGCCAGCTCACCCTCCTCCGGGGGAAACATTCAGTACTTC.

This clone was detected only a few times. The V gene is TRBV2, the J gene TRBJ2-7; D gene unclear. From germline, CDR1 is SNHLY and CDR2 FYNNEI. This CDR3 contains 11 residues. The V end lost 4 bases, the J end lost 3 bases, and 4 bases lay between the germline ends. For the CDR3, the DNA is TGTGCCAGCAGTGGGCTCTACGAGCAGTACTTC. Translating gives CASSGLYEQYF.

This clone was seen a handful of times. The gene calls are TRBV11-1 and TRBJ2-5; a possible D gene is TRBD2 (6 bases). Germline CDR1 reads SGHAT; CDR2 reads FQDESV (reference sequence). The CDR3 totals 14 residues. V lost 5 bases and J lost 2, with 12 bases in between. CDR3 sequence: CASSHRAGQETQYF. The CDR3, as DNA: TGTGCCAGCAGCCACCGGGCGGGACAAGAGACCCAGTACTTC.

This rearrangement joins TRBV7-9 to TRBJ1-4; maybe TRBD1 (6 bases). Trimming pared 5 bases from V and 0 bases from J, leaving 13 bases between. Germline assignment: CDR1 SEHNR and CDR2 FQNEAQ (reference sequence). This CDR3 has 16 residues. CDR3 in amino acids: CASSVPGQATNEKLFF. The CDR3 DNA follows: TGTGCCAGCAGCGTTCCGGGACAAGCAACTAATGAAAAACTGTTTTTT.

This rearrangement joins TRBV27 to TRBJ2-1; 9 bases match TRBD2. V gave up 2 bases and J gave up 5 bases; unmatched junction bases: 4. From germline, CDR1 is MNHEY and CDR2 SMNVEV (reference sequence). The CDR3 is 15 amino acids. This CDR3 is CASSLLAGKDNEQFF. CDR3 DNA sequence: TGTGCCAGCAGTTTACTAGCGGGAAAAGACAATGAGCAGTTCTTC.

This chain links TRBV10-2 with TRBJ1-2, with D hard to call. V shed 5 bases and J shed 7 bases, with 17 bases lying between them. The CDR3 consists of 14 residues. Looked up from germline, CDR1 is WSHSY and CDR2 is SAAADI. The DNA for the CDR3 is TGCGCCAGCAGTCAGACGTCCGCGGCCGGTGGCTACACCTTC. This sequence encodes CASSQTSAAGGYTF.

This chain joins TRBV7-3 and TRBJ2-7; 9 positions match TRBD1. The V gene's germline CDR1 is SGHTA and CDR2 FQGTGA. CDR3 length: 13 amino acids. The trim removed 4 bases at V and 7 bases at J, leaving 5 bases unmatched. The CDR3 region is CASSSYRGQEQYF. DNA for the CDR3: TGTGCCAGCAGCTCCTACAGGGGGCAGGAGCAGTACTTC.

The chain uses TRBV5-4 and TRBJ2-7; 11 nucleotides agree with TRBD1. The CDR3 contains 14 residues. Germline CDR1 and CDR2: SGHNT and YYREEE (reference sequence). Trimming at V came to 3 bases and at J to 3 bases, leaving 2 bases not matched to a gene. The CDR3: CASSSGTGGYEQYF. The CDR3 bases are TGTGCCAGCAGCTCAGGGACAGGGGGCTACGAGCAGTACTTC.

CDR3 in DNA: TGCGCCAGCAGCCAAGATGTGCGGGTGCTTACTGAAGCTTTCTTT. It is translated as CASSQDVRVLTEAFF. The chain links TRBV4-1 to TRBJ1-1; D uncertain. Trimming took 0 bases from V and 5 from J, leaving 13 bases between them. This CDR3 has 15 amino acids. The germline CDR1 and CDR2 sequences are MGHRA and YSYEKL.

This clone has a single count. This CDR3 reads CAWSTFSGRNNEQFF. CDR3 nucleotide sequence: TGTGCCTGGAGTACCTTTAGCGGGAGGAACAATGAGCAGTTCTTC. The chain combines TRBV30 with TRBJ2-1, with TRBD2 matching 10 bases. From germline, CDR1 is GTSNPN and CDR2 SVGIG (reference sequence). The CDR3 runs 15 residues. V lost 2 bases, J lost 5 bases, and 6 bases stayed unmatched.

The chain couples TRBV6-2 or TRBV6-3 to TRBJ1-3, with 9 nucleotides matching TRBD1. With V trimmed by 5 bases and J by 2 bases, 1 base remained unmatched. CDR1 is MNHEY, CDR2 SVGEGT, per germline. The CDR3 contains 14 residues. The chain's CDR3 is CASSGTGTGNTIYF. As DNA, the CDR3 is TGTGCCAGCAGTGGGACAGGGACTGGAAACACCATATATTTT.

As concerns this clone: The same CDR3 is also encoded by other DNA sequences in this sample. The gene calls are TRBV9 and TRBJ1-1; TRBD1 agrees at 10 bases. CDR3 size: 14 residues. From germline, CDR1 is SGDLS and CDR2 YYNGEE. J was trimmed by 4 bases and V by 2 bases; bases with no gene match: 2. CDR3 amino acids: CASSVRTGGTEAFF. Here the CDR3 DNA reads TGTGCCAGCAGCGTCAGGACAGGGGGCACTGAAGCTTTCTTT.

The chain has TRBV6-5 and TRBJ2-5, with TRBD2 identical over 10 bases. V lost 0 bases and J lost 7; bases outside the gene matches: 8. CDR1 is MNHEY, CDR2 SVGAGI, per germline. The CDR3 runs to 16 residues. Here the CDR3 reads CASSYSLAGGLGTQYF. The CDR3 DNA sequence: TGTGCCAGCAGTTACTCGTTAGCGGGAGGCTTGGGGACCCAGTACTTC.

This sequence joins TRBV7-8 and TRBJ1-4; 10 nucleotides line up with TRBD1. CDR1 is SGHVS and CDR2 is FQNEAQ in the germline V gene. The length of the CDR3 is 14 residues. Trimming at V came to 5 bases and at J to 11 bases, leaving 8 bases not matched to a gene. In nucleotides, the CDR3 is TGTGCCAGCAGCCCGACAGGGGGCTTAAGGAAACTGTTTTTT. As protein: CASSPTGGLRKLFF.

This chain uses TRBV3-1 (or the pseudogene TRBV3-2) with TRBJ2-7; D is unresolved. The CDR3 contains 12 residues. Trimming removed 5 bases from V and 4 bases from J, with 9 bases in between. Germline CDR1 reads LGHDT; CDR2 reads YNNKEL (reference sequence). CDR3 loop: CASSFNSYEQYF. Written as DNA, the CDR3 is TGTGCCAGCAGCTTCAATTCATACGAGCAGTACTTC.

The CDR3 loop is CASSAGQTPLNTEAFF. The CDR3 DNA sequence: TGTGCCAGTAGTGCGGGACAGACCCCTCTTAACACTGAAGCTTTCTTT. The chain couples TRBV19 to TRBJ1-1; 7 bases match TRBD1. V lost 5 bases to trimming and J lost 2 bases; unmatched junction nucleotides: 11. The CDR3 extends over 16 amino acids. The V gene's germline CDR1 is LNHDA and CDR2 SQIVND (reference sequence).

The count of this clone is one. The V gene is TRBV6-2 or TRBV6-3, the J gene TRBJ1-2; tentatively, D is TRBD1 (5 bases). Germline assignment: CDR1 MNHEY and CDR2 SVGEGT. This CDR3 is built from 14 residues. Trimming removed 2 bases at V and 4 bases at J, with 11 bases between. The CDR3 reads CASSYQGWGYGYTF. In DNA, the CDR3 is TGTGCCAGCAGTTACCAGGGCTGGGGCTATGGCTACACCTTC.

The V call is TRBV3-1 (or the pseudogene TRBV3-2), the J call TRBJ2-1; 13 bases match TRBD2. CDR1 is LGHDT, CDR2 YNNKEL, per germline (reference sequence). The CDR3 has 17 residues. The ends lost 5 bases at V and 0 bases at J; junction bases unmatched: 4. This chain's CDR3 is CASSRTSGSLSYNEQFF. The CDR3 DNA sequence: TGTGCCAGCAGCAGGACTAGCGGGAGCCTCTCCTACAATGAGCAGTTCTTC.